This T cell receptor (beta chain) was retrieved from a study of T cell changes during pregnancy in multiple sclerosis (dated by TCRdb to about 2019). In the study overall: Changes in the T cell repertoire over the course of pregnancy were examined in this study in women with multiple sclerosis.

Libraries came from the immunoSEQ multiplex PCR assay. Imported from immuneACCESS, the table was reduced by TCRdb to in-frame sequences with V and J called. These copies leave out some clones; in studies compared against another copy, an unresolved V gene accounts for under half, and the cause of the remainder is not known. This sample gives some 100,000 clones in total; 91% of them show up just once. The ten largest clones take up roughly 3% of the sample. V was cut back by 2 bases and J by 3 bases, leaving a gap of 11 bases between them. The CDR3 goes from the cysteine to the phenylalanine over 15 residues. CDR3 DNA is the only sequence kept; it has 45 bases, read in frame from the first base. The germline V gene gives CDR1 as SGHTA and CDR2 as FQGNSA. With respect to this clone: Its antigen remains unidentified. No base quality information exists; no much larger clone differs at one position.

This specimen was peripheral blood, taken in the second trimester of pregnancy. This clonotype was obtained from a female donor with multiple sclerosis, enrolled in a pregnancy study. Recombination linked TRBV7-2 to TRBJ2-1; the D gene assignment is ambiguous. The DNA is as follows: TGTGCCAGCAGCTTATCCGCGGAAATCTACAATGAGCAGTTCTTC. Translated, this gives CASSLSAEIYNEQFF.